These 29 T cell receptor beta chains were sequenced from one sample in a study of blood T cell repertoires in COVID-19 (dated by TCRdb to the early 2020s). Library construction relied on the immunoSEQ multiplex PCR assay. Entries here come from immuneACCESS through TCRdb and include only in-frame sequences with V and J called. Some clones fail to appear in such tables; in the studies checked, an unresolved V gene covers under half of the shortfall, and the cause of the remainder is unknown. The sample table holds 70,000 to 95,000 clones, of which 80% to 95% were seen once. The ten largest clonotypes hold about 6.3% of the sample. The sample consisted of peripheral blood. These receptors were taken from a woman in her sixties with active COVID-19.

This chain links TRBV6-5 with TRBJ1-3, with TRBD1 identical over 7 bases. V gave up 7 bases and J gave up 5 bases; unmatched junction bases: 5. Germline lookup yields CDR1 MNHEY and CDR2 SVGAGI. The CDR3 is 13 residues long. The CDR3 spells CASTSTGRNTIYF. The DNA for the CDR3 is TGTGCCAGCACCTCGACAGGGAGAAACACCATATATTTT.

The chain recombines TRBV29-1 with TRBJ2-5; possibly TRBD2 for D (6 bases). The V end lost 3 bases, the J end lost 1 base, and 9 bases lay between the germline ends. CDR1 is SQVTM, CDR2 ANQGSEA, per germline. This CDR3 spans 13 amino acids. Here the CDR3 reads CSVDRRVQETQYF. The CDR3 region has the DNA TGCAGCGTTGATCGGAGGGTCCAAGAGACCCAGTACTTC. Complete variable domain (other parts from reference TRBV29-1 and TRBJ2-5): SAVISQKPSRDICQRGTSLTIQCQVDSQVTMMFWYRQQPGQSLTLIATANQGSEATYESGFVIDKFPISRPNLTFSTLTVSNMSPEDSSIYLCSVDRRVQETQYFGPGTRLLVL.

This clone was recorded only once. The genes are TRBV12-3 or TRBV12-4 and TRBJ2-2; the D is unclear. V gave up 8 bases and J gave up 7 bases, with 11 bases separating them. This CDR3 region has 12 residues. In nucleotides, the CDR3 is TGTGCCAGCTCTTTGTCAGGCGGGGAGCTGTTTTTT. Translation gives CASSLSGGELFF.

This clone turned up a few times. The chain employs TRBV6-1 and TRBJ1-5; D gene ambiguous. The CDR3 has 13 residues. The germline gives CDR1 MNHNS, CDR2 SASEGT. With 3 bases removed from V and 3 bases from J, the gap between germline ends came to 6 bases. CDR3: CASSDGFNQPQHF. CDR3 sequence (DNA): TGTGCCAGCAGTGACGGTTTCAATCAGCCCCAGCATTTT.

J is TRBJ1-1 and V is TRBV5-1; 7 nucleotides match TRBD1. Germline trimming cut 3 bases from V and 5 bases from J; bases unmatched to any gene: 10. Germline assignment: CDR1 SGHRS and CDR2 YFSETQ. The CDR3 sequence is 15 residues long. The CDR3 region has the DNA TGCGCCAGCAGCTCTCTGACAGGGCCTGGGACTGAAGCTTTCTTT. Translating gives CASSSLTGPGTEAFF.

The chain is built from TRBV21-1 and TRBJ1-1; the listed D gene, TRBD1, was not tested against the DNA. TRBV21-1 is assigned pseudogene status. The CDR3 extends over 17 amino acids. CDR3 residues: CASSGTLGQGERTEAFF. The DNA for the CDR3 is TGTGCCAGCAGTGGAACCCTAGGGCAGGGGGAGCGAACTGAAGCTTTCTTT.

The genes are TRBV7-8 and TRBJ2-7; weak D call: TRBD2 (7 bases). V was cut by 5 bases and J by 4 bases, with 18 bases left in between. Per germline, CDR1 SGHVS and CDR2 FQNEAQ. The CDR3 is made up of 15 amino acids. The CDR3 DNA is TGTGCCAGCAGCCCCGAGTCGGGGGGCGCATACGAGCAGTACTTC. Translated: CASSPESGGAYEQYF.

J is TRBJ1-6 and V is TRBV6-5; D possibly corresponds to TRBD1 (6 bases). CDR3 length: 13 residues. Between the trimmed V and J ends, which lost 6 bases and 9 bases, there was a span of 12 bases. Germline V gives CDR1 MNHEY, CDR2 SVGAGI. The CDR3 nucleotides are TGTGCCAGCAGAGGGGGGGTTGGTTCACCCCTCCACTTT. Encoded protein: CASRGGVGSPLHF.

This clone has a single count. This chain links TRBV3-1 (or the pseudogene TRBV3-2) with TRBJ2-3; 10 bases line up with TRBD2. The trim removed 4 bases at V and 5 bases at J, leaving 6 bases unmatched. Per germline, CDR1 LGHDT and CDR2 YNNKEL (reference sequence). The CDR3 totals 15 residues. CDR3 nucleotides: TGTGCCAGCAGCCTATCCGGGACTAGCGAAGATACGCAGTATTTT. Protein: CASSLSGTSEDTQYF.

The rearrangement uses TRBV4-3 and TRBJ1-3; 10 bases align to TRBD1. V lost 4 bases and J lost 2; bases outside the gene matches: 8. The length of the CDR3 is 17 residues. CDR1 and CDR2 (germline): LGHNA, YSLEER. The CDR3 is CASSPTIGQGAGNTIYF. Here the CDR3 DNA reads TGCGCCAGCAGCCCAACAATTGGACAGGGGGCTGGAAACACCATATATTTT.

This chain uses TRBV11-3 with TRBJ2-3; 8 bases agree with TRBD2. CDR3 length equals 15 residues. Germline V gene lookup returns CDR1 SGHNT and CDR2 YENEEA. V shed 5 bases, J shed 10 bases, and the junction held 14 bases outside the gene matches. The CDR3 region is CASSLGGVVVESQYF. In DNA form, the CDR3 reads TGTGCCAGCAGCCTCGGGGGGGTAGTAGTAGAATCGCAGTATTTT.

The chain combines TRBV5-6 with TRBJ2-2, with 10 bases aligning to TRBD2. V gave up 4 bases and J gave up 1 base; unmatched junction bases: 13. This CDR3 contains 19 residues. Germline-derived CDR1 and CDR2 are SGHDT and YYEEEE. In nucleotides, the CDR3 is TGTGCCAGCAGCCCGATGGTGGTAGCGGGGGGCCAGAACACCGGGGAGCTGTTTTTT. Protein sequence: CASSPMVVAGGQNTGELFF.

This chain links TRBV28 with TRBJ2-7; 7 bases match TRBD1. V lost 4 bases and J lost 2; bases outside the gene matches: 8. This CDR3 is built from 15 residues. The germline CDR1 and CDR2 sequences are MDHEN and SYDVKM. The CDR3 nucleotides are TGTGCCAGCAGTTCAGCGACAGGGCGGACCTACGAGCAGTACTTC. Its protein product is CASSSATGRTYEQYF.

The chain couples TRBV20-1 to TRBJ2-4; possibly TRBD2 for D (6 bases). Germline CDR1 DFQATT, CDR2 SNEGSKA (reference sequence). V dropped 5 bases and J dropped 10 bases, with 12 bases sitting between them. This CDR3 has 11 amino acids. The DNA of the CDR3 is TGCAGTGCTGGAACCGGGACTATTCAGTACTTC. Translated, it gives CSAGTGTIQYF.

The chain combines TRBV2 with TRBJ2-1, with TRBD2 identical over 10 bases. The CDR3 runs 16 residues. Germline CDR1 reads SNHLY; CDR2 reads FYNNEI. V shed 6 bases, J shed 0 bases, and the junction held 5 bases outside the gene matches. Written as DNA, the CDR3 is TGTGCCAGCAGGAGGACTAGCGGCGTCTCCTACAATGAGCAGTTCTTC. Translated, it gives CASRRTSGVSYNEQFF.

CDR3 amino acids: CASSTGLAGGLRGTQYF. The CDR3 coding sequence is TGTGCCAGTAGTACGGGACTAGCGGGAGGGTTACGAGGGACCCAGTACTTC. J is TRBJ2-5 and V is TRBV19, with 16 bases matching TRBD2. V lost 4 bases and J lost 7; bases outside the gene matches: 9. In germline, CDR1 is LNHDA, CDR2 SQIVND (reference sequence). The CDR3 has 17 amino acids. The whole variable domain, filled in from reference TRBV19 and TRBJ2-5, reads DGGITQSPKYLFRKEGQNVTLSCEQNLNHDAMYWYRQDPGQGLRLIYYSQIVNDFQKGDIAEGYSVSREKKESFPLTVTSAQKNPTAFYLCASSTGLAGGLRGTQYFGPGTRLLVL.

This clone came up once. The gene calls are TRBV6-6 and TRBJ2-7; 9 nucleotides line up with TRBD1. CDR1 MNHNY and CDR2 SVGAGI come from the germline V gene (reference sequence). V trimming: 5 bases; J trimming: 2 bases; junction bases outside the gene matches: 7. CDR3 length: 15 amino acids. This CDR3 reads CASSRSTGGAYEQYF. Here the CDR3 DNA reads TGTGCCAGCAGTCGATCGACAGGGGGGGCCTACGAGCAGTACTTC.

The V and J genes are TRBV6-6 and TRBJ1-1; 7 bases align to TRBD1. The CDR3 extends over 15 amino acids. V dropped 11 bases and J dropped 5; count of bases not matched to a gene: 17. From germline, CDR1 is MNHNY and CDR2 SVGAGI (reference sequence). The CDR3 nucleotides are TGTGCCTCCACCTACGGACAGGCTGGAGGGACTGAAGCTTTCTTT. As protein: CASTYGQAGGTEAFF.

The chain combines TRBV7-2 with TRBJ2-2; 7 nucleotides line up with TRBD1. Per germline, CDR1 SGHTA and CDR2 FQGNSA. The CDR3 runs 16 residues. The trim removed 6 bases at V and 3 bases at J, leaving 10 bases unmatched. CDR3 in amino acids: CASSNTGTVHTGELFF. In DNA form, the CDR3 reads TGTGCCAGCAGTAATACGGGGACAGTACACACCGGGGAGCTGTTTTTT.

The chain employs TRBV5-6 and TRBJ2-2; D is unresolved. The CDR3 totals 17 residues. CDR1 and CDR2 from the germline V gene are SGHDT and YYEEEE. The V end was cut by 0 bases, the J end by 3 bases, with 15 bases between. DNA of the CDR3: TGTGCCAGCAGCTTGGCCCGACACGGTGGATACACCGGGGAGCTGTTTTTT. As protein: CASSLARHGGYTGELFF. The whole variable domain, remainder taken from reference TRBV5-6 and TRBJ2-2, is DAGVTQSPTHLIKTRGQQVTLRCSPKSGHDTVSWYQQALGQGPQFIFQYYEEEERQRGNFPDRFSGHQFPNYSSELNVNALLLGDSALYLCASSLARHGGYTGELFFGEGSRLTVL.

The chain combines TRBV28 with TRBJ1-6; 8 bases fit TRBD1. The CDR3 is 17 residues long. Germline-derived CDR1 and CDR2 are MDHEN and SYDVKM. The J segment lost 7 bases and the V segment lost 6 bases, leaving 14 bases of the junction unmatched. CDR3: CASRGVDRGFRNSPLHF. CDR3 sequence (DNA): TGTGCCAGCAGAGGAGTCGACAGGGGTTTTAGGAATTCACCCCTCCACTTT.

The chain couples TRBV24-1 to TRBJ2-2, with 8 bases matching TRBD1. V trimming: 1 base; J trimming: 5 bases; junction bases outside the gene matches: 11. This CDR3 is built from 18 residues. In germline, CDR1 is KGHDR, CDR2 SFDVKD. The CDR3 DNA is TGTGCCACCAGTGATTTTGGGTCCGGCAGGGGGCGGACCGGGGAGCTGTTTTTT. This codes for CATSDFGSGRGRTGELFF.

The V call is TRBV7-3, the J call TRBJ2-1, with 15 bases lining up with TRBD2. Germline V gene sequence: CDR1 SGHTA, CDR2 FQGTGA. Unmatched junction bases numbered 2, after V lost 4 bases and J lost 7 bases. The CDR3 runs 15 residues. This chain's CDR3 is CASSYGTSGRNEQFF. CDR3 in DNA: TGTGCCAGCAGCTACGGGACTAGCGGGAGGAATGAGCAGTTCTTC.

This rearrangement joins TRBV7-2 to TRBJ1-4; tentative D call: TRBD1 (5 bases). The ends were cut back, 1 base at V and 2 bases at J, with 8 bases in the middle. The length of the CDR3 is 15 residues. CDR1 is SGHTA, CDR2 FQGNSA, per germline. The CDR3 loop is CASSLVRGTNEKLFF. The DNA of the CDR3 is TGTGCCAGCAGCTTAGTACGGGGGACTAATGAAAAACTGTTTTTT.

This chain links TRBV5-4 with TRBJ2-7; TRBD1 matches at 9 bases. Germline CDR1 and CDR2: SGHNT and YYREEE (reference sequence). CDR3 length: 16 residues. V gave up 4 bases and J gave up 5 bases; unmatched junction bases: 13. The chain's CDR3 is CASSGRGHRGLDEQYF. The CDR3, as DNA: TGTGCCAGCAGCGGCCGGGGGCACAGGGGGCTAGACGAGCAGTACTTC. The whole variable domain, remainder taken from reference TRBV5-4 and TRBJ2-7, is ETGVTQSPTHLIKTRGQQVTLRCSSQSGHNTVSWYQQALGQGPQFIFQYYREEENGRGNFPPRFSGLQFPNYSSELNVNALELDDSALYLCASSGRGHRGLDEQYFGPGTRLTVT.

The CDR3 bases are TGTGCCTGGAGTGCCCCCCGTCCTAGTCGAGACTACAATGAGCAGTTCTTC. This gives the protein CAWSAPRPSRDYNEQFF. The gene calls are TRBV30 and TRBJ2-1, with no clear D. Trimming left V 1 base short and J 3 bases short, with 19 bases between. This CDR3 contains 17 residues. Looked up from germline, CDR1 is GTSNPN and CDR2 is SVGIG (reference sequence).

The chain uses TRBV6-5 and TRBJ2-7; unclear D gene. Germline CDR1 is MNHEY and CDR2 is SVGAGI. V was clipped by 0 bases and J by 4 bases, with 10 bases between them. CDR3 size: 14 residues. The CDR3, as DNA: TGTGCCAGCAGTTACTCGATCCCAGGTTACGAGCAGTACTTC. Amino acids: CASSYSIPGYEQYF.

This chain uses TRBV5-1 with TRBJ2-2, with a possible D match to TRBD1 (6 bases). The germline gives CDR1 SGHRS, CDR2 YFSETQ. V gave up 4 bases and J gave up 4 bases, with 14 bases separating them. This CDR3 contains 15 residues. CDR3 DNA sequence: TGCGCCAGCAGCCTGGACCAGGGGTCCACCGGGGAGCTGTTTTTT. Encoded protein: CASSLDQGSTGELFF.

The V call is TRBV4-2, the J call TRBJ2-3, with 8 bases lining up with TRBD2. Germline loops: CDR1 LGHNA, CDR2 YNFKEQ. The CDR3 extends over 15 amino acids. V lost 1 base to trimming and J lost 5 bases; unmatched junction nucleotides: 5. The DNA of the CDR3 is TGTGCCAGCAGCCAAGCGGGAGGGTCTGGAGATACGCAGTATTTT. This gives the protein CASSQAGGSGDTQYF.